The clone carrying this T cell receptor (beta chain) was seen a few times. What it binds is not known. These data come from a study of T cell repertoires in cytomegalovirus infection. Germline V gene data show CDR1 as LNHDA and CDR2 as SQIVND (reference sequence). CDR3 length: 16 amino acids. Trimming took 4 bases from V and 0 from J, leaving 10 bases between them. TCRdb used MiXCR to reprocess the reads, holding one entry per CDR3 protein. The sample consists of some 500,000 distinct CDR3 sequences, around a third of them appearing once. The clonotype was recovered from a human donor in good health (CMV status not recorded). Some clones in this sample may be carry-over from other donors' samples. This chain links TRBV19 with TRBJ1-6; the D is unclear. The material was cultured PBMCs, obtained from culture after CMV antigen stimulation. The CDR3 sequence is CASSTRLSSYNSPLHF. The CDR3, as DNA: TGTGCCAGTAGTACCCGATTGAGCTCCTATAATTCACCCCTCCACTTT.